This T cell receptor beta chain came from a study of shared clonotypes between healthy human individuals. The method was immunoSEQ multiplex PCR; TCRdb's version includes in-frame clones alone and lacks a portion of them. The sample lists hundreds of thousands of clones; around 96% were seen once. CD45RO-negative, CCR7-positively selected cells formed the naive CD8 fraction, excluding terminally differentiated effector memory CD45RA+ cells. The donors, all of them Caucasian adults, lived in Nashville, Tennessee. Germline lookup yields CDR1 PRHDT and CDR2 FYEKMQ (reference sequence). Trimming at V came to 3 bases and at J to 2 bases, leaving 3 bases not matched to a gene. This CDR3 region has 14 residues.

This TCR came from a woman between 25 and 40 years old in good health. V and J are TRBV13 and TRBJ2-5; 7 nucleotides line up with TRBD1. Specimen: naive CD8+ T cells sorted from blood. In DNA form, the CDR3 reads TGTGCCAGCAGCTTCCGGGACAGTCAAGAGACCCAGTACTTC. This codes for CASSFRDSQETQYF.